The 8 T cell receptor beta chains in this list originate from one sample, sequenced in a study of CD8 T cells in Susac syndrome (dated 2019 in TCRdb). Library method: the immunoSEQ multiplex PCR assay. RNA was extracted with the RNeasy kit and roughly 0.5 to 1 ug was reverse transcribed using random hexamers. TCRdb handled the public reads itself, with Q25 trimming in fastp and clone calling in MiXCR, and kept productive beta chains. One record per CDR3 amino acid sequence lists the most common genes and DNA. The table for this sample lists about 150,000 distinct CDR3 sequences; approximately 94% of them were counted only once. The ten largest clones add up to about 0.21% of the sample. The sequenced sample was CD8+ T cells from PBMCs. All receptors derive from a human donor with multiple sclerosis.

A word on this clonotype: The germline gene is not matched at one end of the junction; a read error may be the cause. The rearrangement uses TRBV7-7 and TRBJ2-1, with D perhaps TRBD1 or TRBD2 (5 bases each). The CDR3 covers 13 residues. Germline assignment: CDR1 SSHAT and CDR2 FNYEAQ (reference sequence). CDR3 in DNA: TGTGCTAGCAACCGGATGGGGGACAATGAGCAGTTCTTC. This encodes CASNRMGDNEQFF.

The V and J genes are TRBV27 and TRBJ1-6; no clear D gene. V lost 7 bases and J 7 bases, leaving 11 bases between the germline ends. Germline loops: CDR1 MNHEY, CDR2 SMNVEV (reference sequence). The CDR3 spans 13 residues. The CDR3 DNA reads TGTGCCAGCACCCTTTTGGGGAATTCACCCCTCCACTTT. Residues: CASTLLGNSPLHF.

V is TRBV29-1 and J is TRBJ1-5; D gene ambiguous. The germline CDR1 and CDR2 sequences are SQVTM and ANQGSEA. V was clipped by 6 bases and J by 7 bases, with 13 bases between them. The CDR3 has 12 residues. The CDR3 reads CSVWSYGQPQHF. The CDR3 DNA follows: TGCAGCGTATGGTCCTATGGACAGCCCCAGCATTTT.

This clonotype was counted between two and nine times. This sequence joins TRBV6-2 or TRBV6-3 and TRBJ2-7; D may be TRBD2 (5 bases). V shed 4 bases and J shed 1 base, with 8 bases lying between them. Germline CDR1 MNHEY, CDR2 SVGEGT. The CDR3 sequence is 13 residues long. The CDR3 protein is CASSSSGSYEQYF. CDR3 coding DNA: TGTGCCAGCAGTTCCTCGGGATCCTACGAGCAGTACTTC.

The V gene is TRBV7-2, the J gene TRBJ1-4; D is ambiguous. The CDR3 consists of 11 residues. Germline V gives CDR1 SGHTA, CDR2 FQGNSA. V lost 10 bases and J 5 bases, leaving 8 bases between the germline ends. The CDR3 DNA follows: TGTGCCATTCAGTGGAATGAAAAACTGTTTTTT. This encodes CAIQWNEKLFF.

This CDR3 is CATSKNSGGSYNEQFF. CDR3 DNA: TGTGCCACCAGTAAAAATAGCGGGGGCTCCTACAATGAGCAGTTCTTC. The rearrangement uses TRBV15 and TRBJ2-1; 9 nucleotides match TRBD2. The V segment lost 6 bases and the J segment 0 bases; nucleotides outside the gene matches: 6. The CDR3 covers 16 residues. The germline gives CDR1 LNHNV, CDR2 YYDKDF (reference sequence). Complete variable domain (other parts from reference TRBV15 and TRBJ2-1): DAMVIQNPRYQVTQFGKPVTLSCSQTLNHNVMYWYQQKSSQAPKLLFHYYDKDFNNEADTPDNFQSRRPNTSFCFLDIRSPGLGDTAMYLCATSKNSGGSYNEQFFGPGTRLTVL.

This chain connects TRBV30 to TRBJ2-7, with 7 bases fitting TRBD1. Germline V lookup: CDR1 GTSNPN, CDR2 SVGIG (reference sequence). The trim removed 2 bases at V and 7 bases at J, leaving 8 bases unmatched. The CDR3 loop spans 13 amino acids. CDR3 nucleotides: TGTGCCTGGAGTTTGGCAGGGGGTGGTGAGCAGTACTTC. This gives the protein CAWSLAGGGEQYF.

J is TRBJ2-7 and V is TRBV7-8, with D tentatively TRBD2 (6 bases). The CDR3 has 12 residues. Trimming removed 8 bases from V and 3 bases from J, with 11 bases in between. CDR1 is SGHVS, CDR2 FQNEAQ, per germline. The CDR3 protein is CASGSGGYEQYF. As DNA, the CDR3 is TGTGCCAGCGGTAGCGGAGGCTACGAGCAGTACTTC.